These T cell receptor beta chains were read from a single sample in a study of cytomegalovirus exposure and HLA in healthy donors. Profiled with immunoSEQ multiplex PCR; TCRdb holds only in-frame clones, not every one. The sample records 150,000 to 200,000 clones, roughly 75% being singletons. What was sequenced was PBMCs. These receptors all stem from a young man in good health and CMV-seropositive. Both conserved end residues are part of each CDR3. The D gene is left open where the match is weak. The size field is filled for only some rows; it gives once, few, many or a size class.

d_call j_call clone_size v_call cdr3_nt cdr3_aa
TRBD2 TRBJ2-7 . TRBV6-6 TGTGCCAGCAGTTTAAGGTCTCTTGACGGGAGGGAGCAGTACTTC CASSLRSLDGREQYF
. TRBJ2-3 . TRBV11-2 TGTGCCAGCAGCTTAGATCATCTCAGAGGAGGCACAGATACGCAGTATTTT CASSLDHLRGGTDTQYF
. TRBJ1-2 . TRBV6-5 TGTGCCAGCAGTTTTCGGAAAGACGGAGGCTACCCCTTC CASSFRKDGGYPF
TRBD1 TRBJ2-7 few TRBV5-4 TGTGCCAGCAGCTCGGAACAGGGGATCTTCTACGAGCAGTACTTC CASSSEQGIFYEQYF
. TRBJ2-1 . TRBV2 TGTGCCAGCAGTGCGACTAGGACCTACAATGAGCAGTTCTTC CASSATRTYNEQFF
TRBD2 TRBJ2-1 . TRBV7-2 TGTGCCAGCAGCTTATATCCAGGGACTAGCGGGAGTGGTGAGCAGTTCTTC CASSLYPGTSGSGEQFF
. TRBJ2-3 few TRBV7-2 TGTGCCAGCAGCTCTCCGTCCACAGATACGCAGTATTTT CASSSPSTDTQYF
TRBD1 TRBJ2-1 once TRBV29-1 TGCAGCGCCCCCGGGACAGGGAATATAAATGAGCAGTTCTTC CSAPGTGNINEQFF
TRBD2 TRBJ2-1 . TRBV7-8 TGTGCCAGCAGCTTAGACCCTAGCGGGATAATAGATGAGCAGTTCTTC CASSLDPSGIIDEQFF
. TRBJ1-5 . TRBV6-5 TGTGCCAGCAGTTACGTAGGGGGTGCTCAGCCCCAGCATTTT CASSYVGGAQPQHF
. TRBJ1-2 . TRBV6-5 TGTGCCAGCAGTTACTCAGGACAACTCGGGCCTTATGGCTACACCTTC CASSYSGQLGPYGYTF
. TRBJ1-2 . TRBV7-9 TGTGCCAGCAGCTTTGGCGGGGCGGGTAATGGCTACACCTTC CASSFGGAGNGYTF
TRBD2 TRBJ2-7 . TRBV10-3 TGTGCCATCAGTGCAGCGGGAGGGGACGAGCAGTACTTC CAISAAGGDEQYF
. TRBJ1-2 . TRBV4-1 TGCGCCAGCAGCTTCAGGATTAAACCCCCCAATTCAACCAACTATGGCTACACCTTC CASSFRIKPPNSTNYGYTF
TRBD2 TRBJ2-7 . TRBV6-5 TGTGCCAGCAGTGGACTAGCGGGCCACGAGCAGTACTTC CASSGLAGHEQYF
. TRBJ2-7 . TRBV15 TGTGCCACCAGCAGAGATGCCGGAGAGCCCTACGAGCAGTACTTC CATSRDAGEPYEQYF
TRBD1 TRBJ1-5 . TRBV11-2 TGTGCCAGCAGCTCCGGGACAGGGGCTAGTTATAGCAATCAGCCCCAGCATTTT CASSSGTGASYSNQPQHF
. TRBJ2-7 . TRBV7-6 TGTGCCAGCAGCAGAACTACTAGTCTAGATTCCACCTACGAGCAGTACTTC CASSRTTSLDSTYEQYF
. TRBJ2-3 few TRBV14 TGTGCCAGCAGCCAAACCTTGACAGTTGATACGCAGTATTTT CASSQTLTVDTQYF
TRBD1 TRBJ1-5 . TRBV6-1 TGTGCCAGCAAAACCGGGACAGGGGGGAATCAGCCCCAGCATTTT CASKTGTGGNQPQHF
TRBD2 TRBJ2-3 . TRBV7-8 TGTGCCAGCAGCTCCGAAGCGGGGAGCACAGATACGCAGTATTTT CASSSEAGSTDTQYF